These 19 T cell receptor beta chains were sequenced from one sample in a study of T-cell reconstitution after alpha-beta-depleted transplantation in children. The TCRbeta library incorporated unique molecular identifiers. TCRdb recomputed calls from the PCR reads with MiXCR, one row per CDR3 protein. The repertoire holds about 470,000 distinct CDR3 sequences, with 43% as singletons. Sequenced material: PBMCs, taken before TCRalphabeta/CD19-depleted stem cell transplant. The receptors here all came from a girl aged 2 to 9 with aplastic anemia, due to receive a stem cell transplant.

This clonotype has ten or more counts. V gene TRBV5-1 combines with J gene TRBJ2-1; D unresolved. The CDR3 runs to 11 residues. The V end was cut by 6 bases, the J end by 4 bases, with 5 bases between. The germline CDR1 and CDR2 sequences are SGHRS and YFSETQ. CDR3 sequence: CASTTYNEQFF. Written as DNA, the CDR3 is TGCGCCAGCACTACTTACAATGAGCAGTTCTTC. Together with reference TRBV5-1 and TRBJ2-1, the CDR3 gives the full variable domain: KAGVTQTPRYLIKTRGQQVTLSCSPISGHRSVSWYQQTPGQGLQFLFEYFSETQRNKGNFPGRFSGRQFSNSRSEMNVSTLELGDSALYLCASTTYNEQFFGPGTRLTVL.

The gene calls are TRBV18 and TRBJ1-2; D gene ambiguous. V gave up 4 bases and J gave up 5 bases, with 14 bases separating them. The CDR3 spans 14 residues. Germline CDR1 KGHSH, CDR2 LQKENI. For the CDR3, the DNA is TGTGCCAGCTCACTGCTCAAGGAGATTTATGGCTACACCTTC. Translation: CASSLLKEIYGYTF. Looking up the rest from reference TRBV18 and TRBJ1-2 gives the full variable domain: NAGVMQNPRHLVRRRGQEARLRCSPMKGHSHVYWYRQLPEEGLKFMVYLQKENIIDESGMPKERFSAEFPKEGPSILRIQQVVRGDSAAYFCASSLLKEIYGYTFGSGTRLTVV.

This clonotype was picked up many times. The chain uses TRBV5-1 and TRBJ2-4; the D gene is possibly TRBD2 (6 bases). This CDR3 contains 15 residues. Trimming removed 5 bases from V and 2 bases from J, with 14 bases in between. Per the germline V gene, CDR1 is SGHRS and CDR2 is YFSETQ. The CDR3 spells CASRSEGGTKNIQYF. The CDR3 coding sequence is TGCGCCAGCAGGTCGGAGGGCGGTACCAAAAACATTCAGTACTTC.

This clonotype has ten or more counts. This chain uses TRBV29-1 with TRBJ2-1; D is possibly TRBD1 (6 bases). Trimming shortened V by 8 bases and J by 10 bases, and 24 bases separated the two germline ends. In germline, CDR1 is SQVTM, CDR2 ANQGSEA. The CDR3 is made up of 14 amino acids. CDR3 bases: TGCAGCCCCTTCGTCCAGGGGAAAGGGTGGGAGCAGTTCTTC. It translates to CSPFVQGKGWEQFF.

V gene TRBV29-1 combines with J gene TRBJ1-2; D not resolved. V lost 3 bases, J lost 4 bases, and 9 bases lay in between. The CDR3 is 12 amino acids. Per germline, CDR1 SQVTM and CDR2 ANQGSEA. The CDR3 DNA reads TGCAGCGTTGAGAAGGGAGTCTATGGCTACACCTTC. Translated: CSVEKGVYGYTF.

This clonotype was observed a handful of times. This sequence joins TRBV28 and TRBJ2-1; TRBD1 might be the D (5 bases). V dropped 7 bases and J dropped 6 bases, with 16 bases sitting between them. CDR3 length: 14 amino acids. Germline CDR1 reads MDHEN; CDR2 reads SYDVKM. The CDR3 region has the DNA TGTGCCAGCATCAAGGGGCGAGAACGCAATGAGCAGTTCTTC. Translation gives CASIKGRERNEQFF.

This clonotype was recorded only once. V is TRBV28 and J is TRBJ2-5; 7 bases are shared with TRBD1. J gave up 2 bases and V 6 bases, and 6 bases lay outside the gene matches. Per germline, CDR1 MDHEN and CDR2 SYDVKM. The CDR3 totals 14 residues. CDR3 residues: CASSRGQSQETQYF. CDR3 sequence (DNA): TGTGCCAGCAGCCGGGGACAGTCTCAAGAGACCCAGTACTTC. Drawing the rest from reference TRBV28 and TRBJ2-5, the complete variable domain is DVKVTQSSRYLVKRTGEKVFLECVQDMDHENMFWYRQDPGLGLRLIYFSYDVKMKEKGDIPEGYSVSREKKERFSLILESASTNQTSMYLCASSRGQSQETQYFGPGTRLLVL.

The chain links TRBV12-3 or TRBV12-4 to TRBJ2-2; 9 bases agree with TRBD2. Trimming cost V 7 bases and J 1 base; bases outside gene matches: 13. The CDR3 has 18 residues. In nucleotides, the CDR3 is TGTGCCAGCACCCAAGGCGGAGCGCGGGGGGGGAACACCGGGGAGCTGTTTTTT. Translated, it gives CASTQGGARGGNTGELFF.

The V gene is TRBV5-1, the J gene TRBJ2-1, with 12 nucleotides matching TRBD1. J lost 6 bases, V lost 4 bases, and 5 bases had no gene match. Germline V gives CDR1 SGHRS, CDR2 YFSETQ. The CDR3 runs to 15 residues. CDR3 region: CASSEGQGACNEQFF. The CDR3 DNA reads TGCGCCAGCAGCGAGGGACAGGGGGCATGCAATGAGCAGTTCTTC. Looking up the rest from reference TRBV5-1 and TRBJ2-1 gives the full variable domain: KAGVTQTPRYLIKTRGQQVTLSCSPISGHRSVSWYQQTPGQGLQFLFEYFSETQRNKGNFPGRFSGRQFSNSRSEMNVSTLELGDSALYLCASSEGQGACNEQFFGPGTRLTVL.

This chain connects TRBV30 to TRBJ1-1; perhaps TRBD1 as D (6 bases). Germline assignment: CDR1 GTSNPN and CDR2 SVGIG (reference sequence). V was clipped by 4 bases and J by 10 bases, with 13 bases between them. This CDR3 is 11 amino acids long. DNA of the CDR3: TGTGCCTGGAACGGGGGCATGGGAGCTTTCTTT. Translating gives CAWNGGMGAFF.

This clonotype was seen many times. The chain uses TRBV5-1 and TRBJ2-5; 8 bases align to TRBD1. J was trimmed by 5 bases and V by 0 bases; bases with no gene match: 3. Looked up from germline, CDR1 is SGHRS and CDR2 is YFSETQ. The CDR3 extends over 14 amino acids. CDR3 sequence: CASSLGTGSETQYF. The CDR3 coding sequence is TGCGCCAGCAGCTTGGGGACAGGGTCGGAGACCCAGTACTTC.

Only a few counts were recorded for this clonotype. The rearrangement uses TRBV20-1 and TRBJ2-2; no firm D call. Germline CDR1 reads DFQATT; CDR2 reads SNEGSKA (reference sequence). This CDR3 has 12 residues. Deletions cut 0 bases from V and 6 bases from J, with 5 bases between. The DNA for the CDR3 is TGCAGTGCTAGAGATCTCCCCGGGGAGCTGTTTTTT. This translates into CSARDLPGELFF.

This clonotype was seen a few times. J is TRBJ1-1 and V is TRBV30; no definite D call. The CDR3 length is 12 residues. Germline V gene lookup returns CDR1 GTSNPN and CDR2 SVGIG (reference sequence). Trimming removed 2 bases from V and 6 bases from J, with 10 bases in between. CDR3 DNA: TGTGCCTGGAGTTTCACCGGAGCTGAAGCTTTCTTT. As protein: CAWSFTGAEAFF. Together with reference TRBV30 and TRBJ1-1, the CDR3 gives the full variable domain: SQTIHQWPATLVQPVGSPLSLECTVEGTSNPNLYWYRQAAGRGLQLLFYSVGIGQISSEVPQNLSASRPQDRQFILSSKKLLLSDSGFYLCAWSFTGAEAFFGQGTRLTVV.

V usage is TRBV15 and J usage is TRBJ2-3, with D tentatively TRBD1 (6 bases). The CDR3 is made up of 14 amino acids. Trimming took off 3 bases at V and 6 bases at J, with 13 bases between the two ends. The germline V gene has CDR1 LNHNV and CDR2 YYDKDF (reference sequence). This CDR3 is CATSSSLGADTQYF. The CDR3 DNA reads TGTGCCACCAGCAGTTCTTTGGGGGCGGATACGCAGTATTTT.

Here the CDR3 reads CASSEGTSGSNEQFF. DNA for the CDR3: TGTGCCAGCTCAGAAGGGACTAGCGGGAGTAATGAGCAGTTCTTC. The V call is TRBV18, the J call TRBJ2-1; 14 positions match TRBD2. With V trimmed by 5 bases and J by 7 bases, 4 bases remained unmatched. The CDR3 covers 15 residues. The germline CDR1 and CDR2 sequences are KGHSH and LQKENI.

V usage is TRBV30 and J usage is TRBJ2-1; the match to TRBD2 covers 9 bases. Per germline, CDR1 GTSNPN and CDR2 SVGIG (reference sequence). This CDR3 is built from 15 residues. The ends lost 4 bases at V and 4 bases at J; junction bases unmatched: 8. The CDR3 region has the DNA TGTGCCTGGATTCCTAGCGGGGTCCCATACAATGAGCAGTTCTTC. Protein product: CAWIPSGVPYNEQFF. Supplemented by reference TRBV30 and TRBJ2-1, the full variable domain reads SQTIHQWPATLVQPVGSPLSLECTVEGTSNPNLYWYRQAAGRGLQLLFYSVGIGQISSEVPQNLSASRPQDRQFILSSKKLLLSDSGFYLCAWIPSGVPYNEQFFGPGTRLTVL.

The V call is TRBV14, the J call TRBJ1-2; D is undetermined. In germline, CDR1 is SGHDN, CDR2 FVKESK. CDR3 size: 14 residues. Trimming removed 0 bases at V and 4 bases at J, with 9 bases between. CDR3 DNA: TGTGCCAGCAGCCAAGATTTAGGACCCTATGGCTACACCTTC. It codes for CASSQDLGPYGYTF.

The chain recombines TRBV12-3 or TRBV12-4 with TRBJ1-5, with D perhaps matching TRBD1 (5 bases). V shed 6 bases and J shed 9 bases, with 15 bases lying between them. CDR3 size: 13 residues. As DNA, the CDR3 is TGTGCCAGCAGGGGGGTCCCCAGAGGGCCCCAGCATTTT. This encodes CASRGVPRGPQHF.

This clonotype was observed many times. CDR3: CASSLGGRAQFF. CDR3 bases: TGTGCCAGCAGCTTAGGCGGGAGGGCCCAGTTCTTC. The rearrangement links TRBV7-9 to TRBJ2-1; 9 nucleotides align to TRBD2. This CDR3 comprises 12 residues. V was clipped by 1 base and J by 13 bases; unmatched bases: 2. Germline CDR1 reads SEHNR; CDR2 reads FQNEAQ (reference sequence). The full variable domain, rest sourced from reference TRBV7-9 and TRBJ2-1, is DTGVSQNPRHKITKRGQNVTFRCDPISEHNRLYWYRQTLGQGPEFLTYFQNEAQLEKSRLLSDRFSAERPKGSFSTLEIQRTEQGDSAMYLCASSLGGRAQFFGPGTRLTVL.